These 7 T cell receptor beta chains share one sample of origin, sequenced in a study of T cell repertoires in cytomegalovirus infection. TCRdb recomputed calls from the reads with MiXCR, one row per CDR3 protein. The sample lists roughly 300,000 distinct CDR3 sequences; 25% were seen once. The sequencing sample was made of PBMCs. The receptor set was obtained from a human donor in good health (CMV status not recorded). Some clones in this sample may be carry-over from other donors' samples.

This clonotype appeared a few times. CDR3 nucleotides: TGTGCCAGCAGTTTGGAGTTGCGGGTCAATCAGCCCCAGCATTTT. Protein sequence: CASSLELRVNQPQHF. The chain has TRBV28 and TRBJ1-5; D not certain. CDR1 MDHEN and CDR2 SYDVKM come from the germline V gene. The CDR3 runs 15 residues. Trimming took 3 bases from V and 3 from J, leaving 12 bases between them.

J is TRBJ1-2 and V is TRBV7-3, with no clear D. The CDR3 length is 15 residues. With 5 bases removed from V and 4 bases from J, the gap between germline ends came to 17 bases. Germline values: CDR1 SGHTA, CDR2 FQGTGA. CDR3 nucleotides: TGTGCCAGCAGCCCTAGGTTAGAGGGAGGCTATGGCTACACCTTC. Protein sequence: CASSPRLEGGYGYTF.

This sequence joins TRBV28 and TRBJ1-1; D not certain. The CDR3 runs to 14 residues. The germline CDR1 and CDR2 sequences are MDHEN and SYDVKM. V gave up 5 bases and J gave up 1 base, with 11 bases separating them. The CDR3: CASSSFSENTEAFF. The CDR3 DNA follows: TGTGCCAGCAGTAGTTTTTCAGAGAACACTGAAGCTTTCTTT.

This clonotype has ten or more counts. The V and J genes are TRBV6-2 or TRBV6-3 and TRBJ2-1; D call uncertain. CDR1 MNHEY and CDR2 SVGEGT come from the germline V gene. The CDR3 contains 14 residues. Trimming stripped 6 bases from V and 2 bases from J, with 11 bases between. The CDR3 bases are TGTGCCAGCAGACCCTTCGGCCCCTACAATGAGCAGTTCTTC. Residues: CASRPFGPYNEQFF.

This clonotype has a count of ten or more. This chain's CDR3 is CASRTSGDTQYF. Here the CDR3 DNA reads TGTGCCAGCAGGACTAGCGGAGATACGCAGTATTTT. The chain couples TRBV12-3 or TRBV12-4 to TRBJ2-3; 9 nucleotides line up with TRBD2. This CDR3 has 12 amino acids. V dropped 6 bases and J dropped 5; count of bases not matched to a gene: 0.

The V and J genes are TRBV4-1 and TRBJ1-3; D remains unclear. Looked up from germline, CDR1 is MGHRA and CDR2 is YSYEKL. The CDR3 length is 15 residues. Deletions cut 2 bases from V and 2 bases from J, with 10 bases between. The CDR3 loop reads CASSQPLGPGNTIYF. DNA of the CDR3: TGCGCCAGCAGCCAACCCCTAGGGCCTGGAAACACCATATATTTT.

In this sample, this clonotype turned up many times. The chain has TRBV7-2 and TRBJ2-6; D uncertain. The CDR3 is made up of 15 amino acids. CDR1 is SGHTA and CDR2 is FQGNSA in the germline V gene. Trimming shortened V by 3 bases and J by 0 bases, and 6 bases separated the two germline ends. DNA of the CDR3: TGTGCCAGCAGCTTGACGGTCTCTGGGGCCAACGTCCTGACTTTC. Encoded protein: CASSLTVSGANVLTF.